This TCR beta chain originates from a study of blood T cell repertoires in COVID-19. About the research overall: Sample material is recorded as cDNA or gDNA derived from T cells, B-cell-depleted T cells, or PBMCs.

This clone was seen once. In the original processing: The assay estimated nucleated cells by amplifying reference gene primers. The assay was immunoSEQ multiplex PCR, and TCRdb's table has in-frame clones only and misses some. The D gene and trimming were derived from the DNA, and the V and J assignments and clone size from that table. Of 100,000 to 120,000 clones in the sample, 87% were seen once. Germline V gene data show CDR1 as LGHDT and CDR2 as YNNKEL (reference sequence). The CDR3 runs 14 residues. Trimming removed 4 bases from V and 0 bases from J, with 7 bases in between. Sequencing used peripheral blood. The chain employs TRBV3-1 (or the pseudogene TRBV3-2) and TRBJ2-4; D might be TRBD2 (5 bases). This receptor was taken from a human donor in a cohort sampled during active COVID-19. In nucleotides, the CDR3 is TGTGCCAGCAGCCTGAGCGGAGCCAAAAACATTCAGTACTTC. Amino acids: CASSLSGAKNIQYF.